The source of this T cell receptor (beta chain) is a study of T cells in Graves' hyperthyroidism and ophthalmopathy. What was amplified from RNA transcripts were TCR beta CDR3 regions. The HTBI primer set served for first-round RT-PCR of the TCR CDR3. TCRdb analysed the multiplex PCR reads with MiXCR anew, one entry per CDR3 protein. The table lists around 540,000 distinct CDR3 sequences, roughly 46% of them singletons. The V segment lost 0 bases and the J segment 8 bases; nucleotides outside the gene matches: 16. The germline gives CDR1 SGHDT, CDR2 YYEEEE. This CDR3 has 17 amino acids. Newly diagnosed patients aged 18 to 65 had hyperthyroidism of under 2 months' duration.

The TCR was taken from a woman in her late teens or twenties with Graves' hyperthyroidism. V and J are TRBV5-6 and TRBJ1-2, with 7 bases lining up with TRBD1. Sequenced: peripheral blood or thyroid tissue (not recorded which). CDR3: CASSLGARQGGFGGYTF. The CDR3 DNA is TGTGCCAGCAGCTTGGGTGCGAGACAGGGTGGATTTGGCGGCTACACCTTC.